Each of the 9 T cell receptor beta chains below was sequenced from the same sample in a study of blood T cell repertoires in COVID-19. Sequenced by immunoSEQ multiplex PCR; TCRdb stores in-frame clones only, minus some. Here the sample spans 100,000 to 150,000 clones, roughly four fifths being singletons. The sample comprised peripheral blood. All receptors derive from an elderly man with COVID-19, enrolled during active disease.

The chain carries TRBV2 and TRBJ1-1, with TRBD1 as a possible D gene (6 bases). V was shortened by 0 bases and J by 8 bases, with 10 bases between the two germline ends. The CDR3 covers 13 residues. The V gene's germline CDR1 is SNHLY and CDR2 FYNNEI. Here the CDR3 reads CASSEARGGEAFF. Here the CDR3 DNA reads TGTGCCAGCAGTGAAGCGCGGGGGGGCGAAGCTTTCTTT.

This chain joins TRBV3-1 (or the pseudogene TRBV3-2) and TRBJ1-3; possibly TRBD1 for D (5 bases). Trimming left V 6 bases short and J 0 bases short, with 12 bases between. CDR1 is LGHDT and CDR2 is YNNKEL in the germline V gene (reference sequence). The CDR3 runs to 15 residues. The CDR3 region has the DNA TGTGCCAGCAGAAACGGGGGGGACTCTGGAAACACCATATATTTT. Translation: CASRNGGDSGNTIYF.

This clone came up a few times. The chain combines TRBV5-1 with TRBJ1-2; 8 nucleotides align to TRBD1. Unmatched junction bases numbered 11, after V lost 1 base and J lost 6 bases. Germline CDR1 is SGHRS and CDR2 is YFSETQ. The CDR3 spans 16 residues. CDR3 loop: CASSLYGGRGQHGYTF. The CDR3 DNA sequence: TGCGCCAGCAGCTTGTATGGCGGCAGGGGGCAGCATGGCTACACCTTC.

The rearrangement uses TRBV7-9 and TRBJ2-3; perhaps TRBD2 as D (6 bases). Looked up from germline, CDR1 is SEHNR and CDR2 is FQNEAQ (reference sequence). V gave up 4 bases and J gave up 5 bases, with 16 bases separating them. The CDR3 length is 15 residues. Written as DNA, the CDR3 is TGTGCCAGCAGCTCTCCCGGGAGCAACAGAGATACGCAGTATTTT. Its protein is CASSSPGSNRDTQYF. Variable domain in full (rest from reference TRBV7-9 and TRBJ2-3): DTGVSQNPRHKITKRGQNVTFRCDPISEHNRLYWYRQTLGQGPEFLTYFQNEAQLEKSRLLSDRFSAERPKGSFSTLEIQRTEQGDSAMYLCASSSPGSNRDTQYFGPGTRLTVL.

The chain links TRBV18 to TRBJ1-4; 8 nucleotides align to TRBD1. CDR1 KGHSH and CDR2 LQKENI come from the germline V gene. The CDR3 loop spans 15 amino acids. V lost 2 bases and J lost 6; bases outside the gene matches: 5. The CDR3 DNA sequence: TGTGCCAGCTCACCAAGCAGGGGGCAGGATGAAAAACTGTTTTTT. This sequence encodes CASSPSRGQDEKLFF.

The CDR3 here is CASSAGTGVGQPQHF. For the CDR3, the DNA is TGCGCCAGCTCCGCCGGGACAGGGGTAGGACAGCCCCAGCATTTT. The gene calls are TRBV5-1 and TRBJ1-5; 10 bases are a match to TRBD1. This CDR3 has 15 amino acids. Germline V lookup: CDR1 SGHRS, CDR2 YFSETQ. V dropped 7 bases and J dropped 7; count of bases not matched to a gene: 11. The full variable domain, completed using reference TRBV5-1 and TRBJ1-5, is KAGVTQTPRYLIKTRGQQVTLSCSPISGHRSVSWYQQTPGQGLQFLFEYFSETQRNKGNFPGRFSGRQFSNSRSEMNVSTLELGDSALYLCASSAGTGVGQPQHFGDGTRLSIL.

The chain links TRBV5-1 to TRBJ1-3; 7 nucleotides match TRBD1. This CDR3 spans 14 amino acids. Trimming at V came to 2 bases and at J to 4 bases, leaving 3 bases not matched to a gene. The germline V gene encodes CDR1 SGHRS and CDR2 YFSETQ. The CDR3 reads CASSFGDSGNTIYF. The CDR3 DNA follows: TGCGCCAGCAGCTTCGGGGACAGCGGAAACACCATATATTTT. Together with reference TRBV5-1 and TRBJ1-3, the CDR3 gives the full variable domain: KAGVTQTPRYLIKTRGQQVTLSCSPISGHRSVSWYQQTPGQGLQFLFEYFSETQRNKGNFPGRFSGRQFSNSRSEMNVSTLELGDSALYLCASSFGDSGNTIYFGEGSWLTVV.

The genes are TRBV5-1 and TRBJ2-7; D uncertain. The length of the CDR3 is 14 residues. The germline CDR1 and CDR2 sequences are SGHRS and YFSETQ. V lost 4 bases, J lost 6 bases, and 17 bases lay in between. CDR3 protein: CASSLGPLESEQYF. The CDR3 bases are TGCGCCAGCAGCCTGGGCCCCCTAGAATCCGAGCAGTACTTC.

This clone occurred once. CDR3 sequence reads: CASSRAGGAGINTGELFF. CDR3 DNA: TGCGCCAGCAGCCGGGCGGGGGGAGCGGGCATTAACACCGGGGAGCTGTTTTTT. This chain connects TRBV4-1 to TRBJ2-2; TRBD2 matches 8 bases. The CDR3 covers 18 residues. The J segment lost 2 bases and the V segment lost 4 bases, leaving 12 bases of the junction unmatched. The germline CDR1 and CDR2 sequences are MGHRA and YSYEKL.